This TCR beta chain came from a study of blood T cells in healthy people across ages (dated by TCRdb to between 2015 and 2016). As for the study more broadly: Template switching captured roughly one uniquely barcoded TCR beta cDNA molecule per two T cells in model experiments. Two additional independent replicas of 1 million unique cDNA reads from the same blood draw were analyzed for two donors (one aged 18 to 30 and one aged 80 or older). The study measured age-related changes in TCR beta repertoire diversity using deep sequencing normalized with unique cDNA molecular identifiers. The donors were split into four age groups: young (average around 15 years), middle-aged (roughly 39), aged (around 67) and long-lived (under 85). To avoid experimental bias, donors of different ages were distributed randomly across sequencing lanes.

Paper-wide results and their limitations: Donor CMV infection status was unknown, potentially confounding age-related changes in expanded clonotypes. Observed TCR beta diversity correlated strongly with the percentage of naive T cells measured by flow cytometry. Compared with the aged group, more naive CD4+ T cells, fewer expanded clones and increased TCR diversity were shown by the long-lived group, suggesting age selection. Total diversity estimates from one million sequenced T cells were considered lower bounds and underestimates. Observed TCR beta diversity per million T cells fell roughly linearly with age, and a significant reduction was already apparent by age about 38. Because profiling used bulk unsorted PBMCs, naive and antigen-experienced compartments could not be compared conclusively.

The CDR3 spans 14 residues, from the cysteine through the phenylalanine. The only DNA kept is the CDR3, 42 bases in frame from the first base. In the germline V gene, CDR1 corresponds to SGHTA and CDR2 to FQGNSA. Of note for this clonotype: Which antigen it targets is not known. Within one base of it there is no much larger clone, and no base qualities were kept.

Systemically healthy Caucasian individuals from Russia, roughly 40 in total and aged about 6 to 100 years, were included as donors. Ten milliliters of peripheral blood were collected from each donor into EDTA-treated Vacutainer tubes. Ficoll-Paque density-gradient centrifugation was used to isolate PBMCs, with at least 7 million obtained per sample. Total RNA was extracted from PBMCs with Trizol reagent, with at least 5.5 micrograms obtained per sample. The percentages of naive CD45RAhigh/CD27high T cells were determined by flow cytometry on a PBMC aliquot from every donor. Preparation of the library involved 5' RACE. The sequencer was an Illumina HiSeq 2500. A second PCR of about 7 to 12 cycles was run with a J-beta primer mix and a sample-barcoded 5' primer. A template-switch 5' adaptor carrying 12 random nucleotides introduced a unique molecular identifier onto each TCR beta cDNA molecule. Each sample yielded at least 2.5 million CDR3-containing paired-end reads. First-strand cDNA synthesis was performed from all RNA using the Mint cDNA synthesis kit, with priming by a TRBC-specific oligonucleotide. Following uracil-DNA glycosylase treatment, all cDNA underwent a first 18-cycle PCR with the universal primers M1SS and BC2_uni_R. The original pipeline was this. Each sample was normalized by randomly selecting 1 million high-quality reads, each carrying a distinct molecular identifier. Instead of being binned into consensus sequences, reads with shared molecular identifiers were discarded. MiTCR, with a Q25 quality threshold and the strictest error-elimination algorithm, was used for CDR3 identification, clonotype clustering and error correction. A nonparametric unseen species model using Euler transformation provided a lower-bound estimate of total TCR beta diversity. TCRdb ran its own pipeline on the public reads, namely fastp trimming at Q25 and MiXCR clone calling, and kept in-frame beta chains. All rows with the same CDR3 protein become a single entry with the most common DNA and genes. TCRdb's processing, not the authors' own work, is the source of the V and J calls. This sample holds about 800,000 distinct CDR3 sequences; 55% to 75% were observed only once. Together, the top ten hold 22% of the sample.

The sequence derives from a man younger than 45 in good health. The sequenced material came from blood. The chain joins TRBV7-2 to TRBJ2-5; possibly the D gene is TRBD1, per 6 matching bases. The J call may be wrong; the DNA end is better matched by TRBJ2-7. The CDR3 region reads CASSLYEGDYEQYF. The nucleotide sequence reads TGTGCCAGCAGCTTATATGAGGGGGACTACGAGCAGTACTTC.